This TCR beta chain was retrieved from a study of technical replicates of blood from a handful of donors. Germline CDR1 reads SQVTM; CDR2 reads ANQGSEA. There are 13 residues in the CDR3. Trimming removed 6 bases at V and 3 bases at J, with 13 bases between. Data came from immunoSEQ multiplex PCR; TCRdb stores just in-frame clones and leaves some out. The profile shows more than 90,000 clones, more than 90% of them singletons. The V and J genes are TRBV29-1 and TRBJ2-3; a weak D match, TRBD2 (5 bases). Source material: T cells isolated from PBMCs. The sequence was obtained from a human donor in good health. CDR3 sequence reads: CSVRTLLTDTQYF. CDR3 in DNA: TGCAGCGTACGGACTTTGCTAACAGATACGCAGTATTTT.